These T cell receptor beta chains were read from a single sample in a study of OX40 agonist ivuxolimab in advanced cancers. Generated by immunoSEQ multiplex PCR, the TCRdb table keeps only in-frame clones and is missing some. Of 35,000 to 50,000 clones in the sample, approximately 83% were seen once. The sample was CD4+ or CD8+ T cells sorted from blood, taken in a trial of the OX40 agonist ivuxolimab. The receptors derive from an adult with an advanced solid tumor such as melanoma, head and neck, liver or kidney cancer. Both conserved end residues are part of each CDR3.

cdr3_aa: CASSLAESGISTEAFF
v_call: TRBV7-6
j_call: TRBJ1-1

cdr3_aa: CASSLTGSGNTIYF
v_call: TRBV5-6
j_call: TRBJ1-3

cdr3_aa: CASRTLGQPQHF
v_call: TRBV27
j_call: TRBJ1-5

cdr3_aa: CASSFLAGGRTDTQYF
v_call: TRBV7-3
j_call: TRBJ2-3

cdr3_aa: CASSKPGTLMFF
v_call: TRBV11-2
j_call: TRBJ2-2

cdr3_aa: CASSLSRDYEQYF
v_call: TRBV27
j_call: TRBJ2-7

cdr3_aa: CASSPGLQNEQFF
v_call: TRBV4-1
j_call: TRBJ2-1

cdr3_aa: CASSVGSEGNYGYTF
v_call: TRBV9
j_call: TRBJ1-2

cdr3_aa: CASSVDRANYGYTF
v_call: TRBV27
j_call: TRBJ1-2

cdr3_aa: CASSLERSSSYEQYF
v_call: TRBV5-1
j_call: TRBJ2-7

cdr3_aa: CASSLEGLGELFF
v_call: TRBV5-8
j_call: TRBJ2-2

cdr3_aa: CASSIAGTADYEQYF
v_call: TRBV19
j_call: TRBJ2-7

cdr3_aa: CASSLDARGGAEQYF
v_call: TRBV7-6
j_call: TRBJ2-7

cdr3_aa: CASRGTGDTEAFF
v_call: TRBV7-6
j_call: TRBJ1-1

cdr3_aa: CASSKGLAGGLEQFF
v_call: TRBV5-1
j_call: TRBJ2-1

cdr3_aa: CASSPRGNQPQHF
v_call: TRBV9
j_call: TRBJ1-5

cdr3_aa: CASSLRHTTGELFF
v_call: TRBV5-8
j_call: TRBJ2-2

cdr3_aa: CASGPLTGDDEKLFF
v_call: TRBV6-6
j_call: TRBJ1-4

cdr3_aa: CASTKRDSSSTDTQYF
v_call: TRBV27
j_call: TRBJ2-3

cdr3_aa: CASSHFANSYNEQFF
v_call: TRBV4-3
j_call: TRBJ2-1

cdr3_aa: CASSPRSYEQYF
v_call: TRBV5-6
j_call: TRBJ2-7

cdr3_aa: CASSLRGNSYNEQFF
v_call: TRBV28
j_call: TRBJ2-1

cdr3_aa: CASSEAIQETQYF
v_call: TRBV6-1
j_call: TRBJ2-5

cdr3_aa: CASSYSAGSNYGYTF
v_call: TRBV6-5
j_call: TRBJ1-2